This TCR beta chain was obtained from a study of CD8 T cells in Susac syndrome. An amount of RNA that ranged from about 0.45 to 1 ug was reverse transcribed with random hexamers. MiXCR, run by TCRdb on the immunoSEQ multiplex PCR reads, gives a single entry per CDR3 protein. The table records under 200,000 distinct CDR3 sequences, 90% to 95% of them present only once. From blood CD8+ and CD4+ T cells, TCR beta sequences were generated. Input material: CD4+ T cells from PBMCs. The TCR was taken from a human donor with Susac syndrome.

CDR3 coding DNA: TGTGCCAGCAGTTTAGAAAAGTTCAGGGAGCAGTACTTC. Translating gives CASSLEKFREQYF. The V gene is TRBV28, the J gene TRBJ2-7; D ambiguous. Germline V lookup: CDR1 MDHEN, CDR2 SYDVKM. V shed 2 bases and J shed 7 bases, with 12 bases lying between them. This CDR3 has 13 residues.